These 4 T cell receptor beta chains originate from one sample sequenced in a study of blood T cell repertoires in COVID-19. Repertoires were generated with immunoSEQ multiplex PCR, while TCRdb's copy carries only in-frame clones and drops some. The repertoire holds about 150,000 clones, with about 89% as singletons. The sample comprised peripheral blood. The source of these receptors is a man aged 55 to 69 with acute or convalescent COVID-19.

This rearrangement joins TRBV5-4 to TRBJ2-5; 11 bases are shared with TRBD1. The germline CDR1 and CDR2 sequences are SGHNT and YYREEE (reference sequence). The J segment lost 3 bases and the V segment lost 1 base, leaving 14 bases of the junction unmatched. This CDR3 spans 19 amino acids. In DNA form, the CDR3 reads TGTGCCAGCAGCTTGAGATACGGGACAGGGGGTTTTTTAGAAGAGACCCAGTACTTC. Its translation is CASSLRYGTGGFLEETQYF.

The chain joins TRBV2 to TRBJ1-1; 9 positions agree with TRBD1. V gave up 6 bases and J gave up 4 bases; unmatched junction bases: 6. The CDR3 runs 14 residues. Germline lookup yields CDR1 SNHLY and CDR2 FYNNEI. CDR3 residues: CASRGTGWGTEAFF. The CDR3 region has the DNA TGTGCCAGCAGAGGGACAGGGTGGGGCACTGAAGCTTTCTTT.

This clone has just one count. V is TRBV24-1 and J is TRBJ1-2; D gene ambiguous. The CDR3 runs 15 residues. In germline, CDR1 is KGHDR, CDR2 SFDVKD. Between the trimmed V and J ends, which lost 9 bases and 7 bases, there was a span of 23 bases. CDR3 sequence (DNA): TGTGCCACCTCAGGCGGACTGGGGAGAACGGCTGGCTACACCTTC. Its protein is CATSGGLGRTAGYTF.

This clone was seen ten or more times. The CDR3 region has the DNA TGCAGTGCTAGAGACGGGGTCGGGGCTTTCTTT. Translating gives CSARDGVGAFF. J is TRBJ1-1 and V is TRBV20-1, with no clear D. Germline CDR1 DFQATT, CDR2 SNEGSKA (reference sequence). With 0 bases removed from V and 11 bases from J, the gap between germline ends came to 10 bases. This CDR3 has 11 residues.